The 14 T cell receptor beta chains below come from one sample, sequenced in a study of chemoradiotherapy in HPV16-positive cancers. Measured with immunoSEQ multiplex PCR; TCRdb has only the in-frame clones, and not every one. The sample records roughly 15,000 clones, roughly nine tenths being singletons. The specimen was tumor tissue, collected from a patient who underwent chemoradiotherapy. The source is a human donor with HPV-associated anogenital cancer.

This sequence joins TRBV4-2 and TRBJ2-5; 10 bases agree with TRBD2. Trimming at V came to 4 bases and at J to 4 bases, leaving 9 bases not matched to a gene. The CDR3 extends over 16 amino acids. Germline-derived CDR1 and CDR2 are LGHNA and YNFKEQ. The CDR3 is CASSREVAGGGETQYF. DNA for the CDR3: TGTGCCAGCAGCCGGGAGGTAGCGGGGGGAGGAGAGACCCAGTACTTC.

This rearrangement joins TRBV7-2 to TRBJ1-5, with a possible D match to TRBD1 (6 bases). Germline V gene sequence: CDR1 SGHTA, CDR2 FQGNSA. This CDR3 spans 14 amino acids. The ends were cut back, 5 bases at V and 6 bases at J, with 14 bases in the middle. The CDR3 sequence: CASSPTGTGQPQHF. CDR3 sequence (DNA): TGTGCCAGCAGCCCAACAGGGACCGGTCAGCCCCAGCATTTT.

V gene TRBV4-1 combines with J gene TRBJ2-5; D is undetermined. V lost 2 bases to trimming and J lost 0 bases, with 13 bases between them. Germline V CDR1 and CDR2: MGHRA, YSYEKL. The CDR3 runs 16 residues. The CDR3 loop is CASSQPPRTNQETQYF. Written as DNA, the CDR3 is TGCGCCAGCAGCCAACCCCCCCGGACGAACCAAGAGACCCAGTACTTC.

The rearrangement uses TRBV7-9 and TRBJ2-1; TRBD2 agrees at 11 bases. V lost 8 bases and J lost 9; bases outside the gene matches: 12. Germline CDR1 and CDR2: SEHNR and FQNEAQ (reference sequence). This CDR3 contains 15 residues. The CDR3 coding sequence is TGTGCCAGCCGATTAGCGGGAGGGGAGGGCCGTGAGCAGTTCTTC. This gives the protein CASRLAGGEGREQFF.

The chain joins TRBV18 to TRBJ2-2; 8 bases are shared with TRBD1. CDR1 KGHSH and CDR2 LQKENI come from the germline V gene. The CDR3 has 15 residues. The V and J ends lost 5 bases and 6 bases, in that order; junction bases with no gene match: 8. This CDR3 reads CASSEGQGIAGELFF. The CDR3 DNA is TGTGCCAGCTCAGAAGGACAGGGAATCGCCGGGGAGCTGTTTTTT.

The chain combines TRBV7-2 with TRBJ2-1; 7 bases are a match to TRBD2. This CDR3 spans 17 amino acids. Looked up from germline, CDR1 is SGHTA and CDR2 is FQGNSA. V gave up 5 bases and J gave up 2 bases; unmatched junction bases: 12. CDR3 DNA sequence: TGTGCCAGCAGCAGGGCATCGGGCGGGACTACCTACAATGAGCAGTTCTTC. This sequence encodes CASSRASGGTTYNEQFF.

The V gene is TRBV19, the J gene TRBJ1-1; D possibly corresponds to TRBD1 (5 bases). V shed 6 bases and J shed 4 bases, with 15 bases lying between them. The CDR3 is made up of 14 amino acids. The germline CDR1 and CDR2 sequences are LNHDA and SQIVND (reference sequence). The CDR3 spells CASSVAGWTTEAFF. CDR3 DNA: TGTGCCAGTAGCGTAGCAGGGTGGACCACTGAAGCTTTCTTT. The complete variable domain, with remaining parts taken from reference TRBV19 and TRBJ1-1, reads DGGITQSPKYLFRKEGQNVTLSCEQNLNHDAMYWYRQDPGQGLRLIYYSQIVNDFQKGDIAEGYSVSREKKESFPLTVTSAQKNPTAFYLCASSVAGWTTEAFFGQGTRLTVV.

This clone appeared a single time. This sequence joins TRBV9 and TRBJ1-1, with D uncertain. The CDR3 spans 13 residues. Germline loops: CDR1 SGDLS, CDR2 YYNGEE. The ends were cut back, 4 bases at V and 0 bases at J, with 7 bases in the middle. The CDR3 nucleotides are TGTGCCAGCAGCCGCGATTTGAACACTGAAGCTTTCTTT. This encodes CASSRDLNTEAFF.

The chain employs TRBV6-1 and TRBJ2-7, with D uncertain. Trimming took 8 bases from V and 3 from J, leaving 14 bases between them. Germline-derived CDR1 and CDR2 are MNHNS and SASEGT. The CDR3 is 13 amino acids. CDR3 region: CASAPAGDYEQYF. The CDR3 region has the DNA TGTGCCAGCGCCCCAGCCGGCGACTACGAGCAGTACTTC.

The CDR3 DNA reads as TGTGCCTGGAGAATCGGGGTTAGCTCCTACAATGAGCAGTTCTTC. Amino acid sequence: CAWRIGVSSYNEQFF. The gene calls are TRBV30 and TRBJ2-1; perhaps TRBD2 as D (5 bases). The CDR3 is made up of 15 amino acids. Looked up from germline, CDR1 is GTSNPN and CDR2 is SVGIG (reference sequence). V lost 3 bases, J lost 0 bases, and 12 bases lay in between.

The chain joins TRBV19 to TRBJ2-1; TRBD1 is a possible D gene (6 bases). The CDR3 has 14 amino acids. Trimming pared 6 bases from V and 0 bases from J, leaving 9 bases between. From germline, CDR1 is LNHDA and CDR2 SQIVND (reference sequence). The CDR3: CASRVGGSYNEQFF. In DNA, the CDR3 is TGTGCCAGTAGGGTAGGGGGCTCCTACAATGAGCAGTTCTTC.

The DNA of the CDR3 is TGTGCCAGCAGCTTCGCGGGGGATACAGATACGCAGTATTTT. It encodes CASSFAGDTDTQYF. The genes are TRBV6-1 and TRBJ2-3; 7 nucleotides align to TRBD2. Germline lookup yields CDR1 MNHNS and CDR2 SASEGT. The V and J ends lost 6 bases and 3 bases, in that order; junction bases with no gene match: 6. The CDR3 loop spans 14 amino acids.

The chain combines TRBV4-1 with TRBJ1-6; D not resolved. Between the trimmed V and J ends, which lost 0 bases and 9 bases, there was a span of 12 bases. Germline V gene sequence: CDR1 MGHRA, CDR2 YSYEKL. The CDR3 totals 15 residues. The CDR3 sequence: CASSQDRSRGSPLHF. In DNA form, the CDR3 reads TGCGCCAGCAGCCAAGATCGCAGTCGAGGTTCACCCCTCCACTTT.

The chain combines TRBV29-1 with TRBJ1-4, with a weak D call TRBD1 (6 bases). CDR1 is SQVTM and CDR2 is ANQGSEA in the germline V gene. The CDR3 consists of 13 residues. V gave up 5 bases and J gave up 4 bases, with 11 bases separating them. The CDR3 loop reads CSVKDRSNEKLFF. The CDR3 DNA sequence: TGCAGCGTTAAGGACAGAAGTAATGAAAAACTGTTTTTT.